This passage covers 32 T cell receptor beta chains from one sample sequenced in a study of breast tumors, draining lymph nodes, adjacent tissues. TCRdb itself ran the multiplex PCR reads through MiXCR, one entry per CDR3 protein. The table shows around 7,600 distinct CDR3 sequences, with about 74% occurring only once. Sequencing was done on a sample of tumor-adjacent breast tissue. These receptors originate from a female donor with breast cancer. Some clones in this sample may be carry-over from other donors' samples.

This clonotype was found once. The genes are TRBV20-1 and TRBJ2-3; TRBD2 matches at 11 bases. The CDR3 is made up of 16 amino acids. Germline V gene lookup returns CDR1 DFQATT and CDR2 SNEGSKA (reference sequence). V trimming: 1 base; J trimming: 0 bases; junction bases outside the gene matches: 3. The CDR3 DNA reads as TGCAGTGCTAGAGGGACTAGCGGGCCAAGCACAGATACGCAGTATTTT. Its protein product is CSARGTSGPSTDTQYF.

The gene calls are TRBV6-5 and TRBJ2-7; 9 nucleotides line up with TRBD2. CDR3 length: 13 amino acids. Per germline, CDR1 MNHEY and CDR2 SVGAGI. Unmatched junction bases numbered 9, after V lost 6 bases and J lost 9 bases. CDR3 residues: CASSQDGTSRQYF. In nucleotides, the CDR3 is TGTGCCAGCAGCCAAGATGGGACTAGCCGGCAGTACTTC.

This clonotype is labeled medium-sized. The V gene is TRBV11-2, the J gene TRBJ2-3; the D call may be TRBD1 or TRBD2 (6 bases each). The CDR3 contains 16 residues. Germline-derived CDR1 and CDR2 are SGHAT and FQNNGV. Deletions cut 6 bases from V and 2 bases from J, with 18 bases between. The chain's CDR3 is CASSLGGLAITDTQYF. As DNA, the CDR3 is TGTGCCAGCAGTCTTGGGGGGCTAGCCATCACAGATACGCAGTATTTT.

The CDR3 DNA reads as TGTGCCAGCAGCTTAACAGGGGACCATCAGCCCCAGCATTTT. Translated: CASSLTGDHQPQHF. This chain joins TRBV7-9 and TRBJ1-5, with TRBD1 identical over 7 bases. Germline V gene sequence: CDR1 SEHNR, CDR2 FQNEAQ (reference sequence). Trimming removed 2 bases from V and 5 bases from J; junction bases left unmatched: 3. The CDR3 totals 14 residues. Full variable domain (outside the CDR3, taken from reference TRBV7-9 and TRBJ1-5): DTGVSQNPRHKITKRGQNVTFRCDPISEHNRLYWYRQTLGQGPEFLTYFQNEAQLEKSRLLSDRFSAERPKGSFSTLEIQRTEQGDSAMYLCASSLTGDHQPQHFGDGTRLSIL.

The V gene is TRBV19, the J gene TRBJ2-1; D unclear. CDR1 is LNHDA, CDR2 SQIVND, per germline (reference sequence). The CDR3 is made up of 13 amino acids. Trimming shortened V by 3 bases and J by 7 bases, and 10 bases separated the two germline ends. Here the CDR3 reads CASSMGFGNEQFF. CDR3 DNA sequence: TGTGCCAGTAGTATGGGTTTCGGGAATGAGCAGTTCTTC.

This chain uses TRBV6-6 with TRBJ1-6, with D hard to call. V was trimmed by 10 bases and J by 8 bases, leaving 12 bases between them. The CDR3 runs to 12 residues. From germline, CDR1 is MNHNY and CDR2 SVGAGI (reference sequence). This CDR3 reads CATNLNDSPLHF. CDR3 DNA sequence: TGTGCCACCAATTTAAACGATTCACCCCTCCACTTT.

This clonotype was counted ten times or more. The chain recombines TRBV12-3 or TRBV12-4 with TRBJ2-5; D not certain. The germline V and J ends were trimmed by 3 bases and 5 bases, with 4 bases remaining between them. The CDR3 contains 11 residues. The chain's CDR3 is CASSFSETQYF. The CDR3, as DNA: TGTGCCAGCAGTTTCTCGGAGACCCAGTACTTC.

This chain links TRBV7-2 with TRBJ2-3; 8 bases agree with TRBD1. The CDR3 sequence is 14 residues long. V gave up 3 bases and J gave up 4 bases; unmatched junction bases: 3. CDR1 is SGHTA, CDR2 FQGNSA, per germline. The DNA of the CDR3 is TGTGCCAGCAGCTTCGCAGGGGGCGCAGATACGCAGTATTTT. It encodes CASSFAGGADTQYF. The entire variable domain, with the rest obtained from reference TRBV7-2 and TRBJ2-3, is as follows: GAGVSQSPSNKVTEKGKDVELRCDPISGHTALYWYRQSLGQGLEFLIYFQGNSAPDKSGLPSDRFSAERTGGSVSTLTIQRTQQEDSAVYLCASSFAGGADTQYFGPGTRLTVL.

V is TRBV7-8 and J is TRBJ2-3; TRBD2 might be the D (5 bases). CDR1 SGHVS and CDR2 FQNEAQ come from the germline V gene. This CDR3 comprises 19 residues. V gave up 3 bases and J gave up 0 bases, with 22 bases separating them. The CDR3 here is CASSLVVFLVGGSTDTQYF. The CDR3 nucleotides read TGTGCCAGCAGCTTGGTGGTTTTCCTGGTTGGAGGTAGCACAGATACGCAGTATTTT.

For this clonotype: A read error may account for a junction end that differs from germline. The V call is TRBV20-1, the J call TRBJ2-3; 8 nucleotides line up with TRBD2. The CDR3 runs to 15 residues. CDR1 is DFQATT and CDR2 is SNEGSKA in the germline V gene (reference sequence). The CDR3, as DNA: TGCAGTGCTAGAGTGGAGCGGGGGCATACAGATATGCAGTATTTC. Amino acids: CSARVERGHTDMQYF.

The CDR3 loop reads CATTGLRIGYTF. The CDR3 DNA follows: TGTGCCACGACAGGGTTAAGAATTGGCTACACCTTC. The chain links TRBV30 to TRBJ1-2, with TRBD1 matching over 7 bases. The junction had 10 bases not matched to a gene; V was cut back by 8 bases and J by 7 bases. Germline values: CDR1 GTSNPN, CDR2 SVGIG (reference sequence). CDR3 length: 12 residues.

This clonotype showed up just once. The chain uses TRBV5-1 and TRBJ2-1; 11 nucleotides align to TRBD2. The V gene end was trimmed by 4 bases and the J gene end by 5 bases; junction bases not matched to a gene: 8. This CDR3 has 16 residues. Germline CDR1 SGHRS, CDR2 YFSETQ. The CDR3 region has the DNA TGCGCCAGCAGCAGACTAACTAGCGGGGGAAACAATGAGCAGTTCTTC. As protein: CASSRLTSGGNNEQFF.

The chain couples TRBV5-1 to TRBJ2-5; the match to TRBD2 covers 9 bases. V shed 1 base, J shed 7 bases, and the junction held 11 bases outside the gene matches. CDR1 is SGHRS, CDR2 YFSETQ, per germline. There are 16 residues in the CDR3. For the CDR3, the DNA is TGCGCCAGCAGCTTGCGTCCTAGCGGGACCGAGGGGACCCAGTACTTC. Translating gives CASSLRPSGTEGTQYF.

This chain links TRBV5-1 with TRBJ2-5; D gene ambiguous. The CDR3 is 11 amino acids. V gave up 6 bases and J gave up 0 bases, with 3 bases separating them. CDR1 is SGHRS and CDR2 is YFSETQ in the germline V gene. The CDR3 protein is CASTNQETQYF. In nucleotides, the CDR3 is TGCGCCAGCACAAACCAAGAGACCCAGTACTTC.

This chain uses TRBV9 with TRBJ2-2, with D possibly being TRBD1 or TRBD2 (5 bases each). V dropped 1 base and J dropped 5 bases, with 6 bases sitting between them. CDR1 and CDR2 from the germline V gene are SGDLS and YYNGEE. The CDR3 covers 13 residues. The CDR3 nucleotides read TGTGCCAGCAGCGTATGGGGGACCGGGGAGCTGTTTTTT. This codes for CASSVWGTGELFF.

In its sample, this clonotype was seen many times. The chain couples TRBV12-3 or TRBV12-4 to TRBJ2-5; D is possibly TRBD1 (6 bases). The CDR3 extends over 14 amino acids. Trimming pared 6 bases from V and 7 bases from J, leaving 18 bases between. CDR3 residues: CASSRSDRWGTQYF. The CDR3 region has the DNA TGTGCCAGCAGCCGATCGGACAGATGGGGGACCCAGTACTTC.

V gene TRBV20-1 combines with J gene TRBJ1-2; 7 nucleotides match TRBD1. The CDR3 is made up of 14 amino acids. Germline CDR1 reads DFQATT; CDR2 reads SNEGSKA (reference sequence). With V trimmed by 2 bases and J by 5 bases, 8 bases remained unmatched. The CDR3 region is CSARWQGGKYGYTF. CDR3 bases: TGCAGTGCTAGATGGCAGGGGGGGAAGTATGGCTACACCTTC.

In its sample, this clonotype was seen once. The J gene is TRBJ2-5, the V gene TRBV20-1; 8 bases are a match to TRBD2. V shed 3 bases, J shed 5 bases, and the junction held 8 bases outside the gene matches. The CDR3 extends over 14 amino acids. Germline V gives CDR1 DFQATT, CDR2 SNEGSKA (reference sequence). The CDR3 region has the DNA TGCAGTGCTAGCTCCCCAGCGGGAGACGAGACCCAGTACTTC. Translating it yields CSASSPAGDETQYF.

This clonotype has a handful of counts. The chain recombines TRBV4-1 with TRBJ2-7, with 10 bases aligning to TRBD1. In germline, CDR1 is MGHRA, CDR2 YSYEKL. The CDR3 has 19 residues. With V trimmed by 4 bases and J by 1 base, 16 bases remained unmatched. Here the CDR3 DNA reads TGCGCCAGCAGCCGAAATGGGGGACAGGGGTACATAAGATCCTACGAGCAGTACTTC. This encodes CASSRNGGQGYIRSYEQYF.

The J gene is TRBJ2-2, the V gene TRBV12-3 or TRBV12-4, with TRBD1 matching 9 bases. CDR3 length equals 14 residues. V shed 6 bases, J shed 6 bases, and the junction held 5 bases outside the gene matches. The CDR3 spells CASRLTGGAGELFF. In nucleotides, the CDR3 is TGTGCCAGCAGACTGACAGGGGGAGCCGGGGAGCTGTTTTTT.

The rearrangement joins TRBV7-3 to TRBJ2-3, with 11 nucleotides matching TRBD2. V lost 2 bases to trimming and J lost 4 bases; unmatched junction nucleotides: 5. The germline V gene encodes CDR1 SGHTA and CDR2 FQGTGA. This CDR3 spans 16 amino acids. In nucleotides, the CDR3 is TGTGCCAGCAGCTTACCCCTAGCGGGGGGTTCAGATACGCAGTATTTT. This codes for CASSLPLAGGSDTQYF. The full variable domain, completed using reference TRBV7-3 and TRBJ2-3, is GAGVSQTPSNKVTEKGKYVELRCDPISGHTALYWYRQSLGQGPEFLIYFQGTGAADDSGLPNDRFFAVRPEGSVSTLKIQRTERGDSAVYLCASSLPLAGGSDTQYFGPGTRLTVL.

The chain is built from TRBV9 and TRBJ2-7; D unresolved. CDR1 is SGDLS and CDR2 is YYNGEE in the germline V gene. The CDR3 is made up of 15 amino acids. V was clipped by 5 bases and J by 0 bases, with 15 bases between them. CDR3 loop: CASSADATSSYEQYF. CDR3 DNA sequence: TGTGCCAGCAGTGCCGACGCTACGAGCTCCTACGAGCAGTACTTC. Using reference TRBV9 and TRBJ2-7 for the parts outside the CDR3, the full variable domain is DSGVTQTPKHLITATGQRVTLRCSPRSGDLSVYWYQQSLDQGLQFLIQYYNGEERAKGNILERFSAQQFPDLHSELNLSSLELGDSALYFCASSADATSSYEQYFGPGTRLTVT.

This chain links TRBV2 with TRBJ1-4; 10 positions match TRBD1. V shed 4 bases and J 5 bases; nucleotides not matched to a gene: 1. This CDR3 is built from 14 residues. Germline CDR1 is SNHLY and CDR2 is FYNNEI. The CDR3 DNA reads TGTGCCAGCAGTGGGGGACAGGGGAATGAAAAACTGTTTTTT. Amino acid sequence: CASSGGQGNEKLFF.

The table lists this clonotype with a count of one. The rearrangement links TRBV7-2 to TRBJ2-7, with D perhaps TRBD1 (6 bases). The CDR3 consists of 13 residues. Trimming cost V 5 bases and J 2 bases, with 10 bases left between them. Germline CDR1 and CDR2: SGHTA and FQGNSA. Written as DNA, the CDR3 is TGTGCCAGCAGCCCACAGGGTCCCTACGAGCAGTACTTC. Its protein product is CASSPQGPYEQYF.

The chain uses TRBV6-1 and TRBJ1-1; maybe TRBD1 (6 bases). Per germline, CDR1 MNHNS and CDR2 SASEGT. CDR3 length: 13 amino acids. V gave up 7 bases and J gave up 1 base, with 10 bases separating them. The CDR3 DNA follows: TGTGCCAGCAACAGACAGGAGAACACTGAAGCTTTCTTT. Its translation is CASNRQENTEAFF.

This clonotype occurred once. The chain employs TRBV29-1 and TRBJ2-7; 8 bases are shared with TRBD1. Germline V CDR1 and CDR2: SQVTM, ANQGSEA. The CDR3 has 15 residues. Losses at the gene ends were 4 bases for V and 0 bases for J; bases not matched to a gene: 8. The CDR3 sequence: CSVGATGASSYEQYF. DNA for the CDR3: TGCAGCGTTGGGGCGACAGGGGCGAGCTCCTACGAGCAGTACTTC.

V gene TRBV12-3 or TRBV12-4 combines with J gene TRBJ1-2; 9 bases fit TRBD1. The CDR3 spans 14 residues. With V trimmed by 3 bases and J by 8 bases, 7 bases remained unmatched. The DNA for the CDR3 is TGTGCCAGCAGTTTTTGGACAGGGGAAGGGGGCTACACCTTC. This codes for CASSFWTGEGGYTF.

The chain uses TRBV28 and TRBJ1-3; D uncertain. This CDR3 is built from 17 residues. The V and J ends lost 5 bases and 0 bases respectively, with 17 bases between them. Germline loops: CDR1 MDHEN, CDR2 SYDVKM. CDR3 sequence reads: CASSTSSISISGNTIYF. Here the CDR3 DNA reads TGTGCCAGCAGTACTTCCAGCATTAGCATCTCTGGAAACACCATATATTTT.

The V call is TRBV6-2 or TRBV6-3, the J call TRBJ2-1, with D perhaps given as TRBD1 or TRBD2 (6 bases each). This CDR3 has 14 residues. V was cut by 0 bases and J by 9 bases, with 12 bases left in between. Germline-derived CDR1 and CDR2 are MNHEY and SVGEGT. CDR3 loop: CASSYSGGRGEQFF. CDR3 coding DNA: TGTGCCAGCAGTTACTCGGGGGGCCGAGGTGAGCAGTTCTTC.

This chain joins TRBV7-2 and TRBJ2-7, with D unresolved. Trimming removed 5 bases at V and 3 bases at J, with 11 bases between. The CDR3 runs 13 residues. Germline CDR1 SGHTA, CDR2 FQGNSA. The CDR3 here is CASSPQSGYEQYF. The CDR3 nucleotides read TGTGCCAGCAGCCCGCAGTCCGGCTACGAGCAGTACTTC. The entire variable domain, with the rest obtained from reference TRBV7-2 and TRBJ2-7, is as follows: GAGVSQSPSNKVTEKGKDVELRCDPISGHTALYWYRQSLGQGLEFLIYFQGNSAPDKSGLPSDRFSAERTGGSVSTLTIQRTQQEDSAVYLCASSPQSGYEQYFGPGTRLTVT.

This clonotype is termed medium-sized (0.01 to 0.1%). This chain links TRBV6-1 with TRBJ2-7, with TRBD2 matching 7 bases. V gave up 0 bases and J gave up 0 bases; unmatched junction bases: 2. Germline V gene data show CDR1 as MNHNS and CDR2 as SASEGT. This CDR3 has 15 amino acids. CDR3 nucleotides: TGTGCCAGCAGTGAAGCGGGAGGGAGCTCCTACGAGCAGTACTTC. It translates to CASSEAGGSSYEQYF.

The J gene is TRBJ2-5, the V gene TRBV20-1, with a tentative D call TRBD2 (5 bases). In germline, CDR1 is DFQATT, CDR2 SNEGSKA (reference sequence). The length of the CDR3 is 12 residues. CDR3 nucleotides: TGCAGCGCCATTCGGGGTGAGGAGACCCAGTACTTC. Translated: CSAIRGEETQYF.